This entry describes one TCR beta chain. There are a few counts of this clonotype. The antigen it binds to is not known. Per-base qualities were not stored, and no clone one base away is much larger. The data were taken from a study of T cells in Graves' hyperthyroidism and ophthalmopathy (dated by TCRdb to 2018 to 2020). Notes on the research overall: Peripheral blood samples were taken at initial diagnosis, before any treatment was given. A discovery cohort of around 100 patients, roughly 40 with Graves' ophthalmopathy and about 58 with stable Graves' hyperthyroidism, was used to find distinguishing TCR V-J signatures. Prospective prediction of ophthalmopathy was tested in an independent validation cohort consisting of roughly 19 hyperthyroidism patients and approximately 16 patients who later progressed to ophthalmopathy. For training and testing, the 80 to 100 patients in the discovery cohort were randomly divided in a 7:3 ratio. Thyroid tissue and blood T-cell repertoires from about six Graves' hyperthyroidism patients were also compared in the study. Following sampling, methimazole starting at 30 mg daily was given to hyperthyroidism patients, and high-dose intravenous methylprednisolone was given to ophthalmopathy patients. The paper reports TCR Vbeta CDR3 sequencing of roughly 140 peripheral blood samples: fewer than 50 ophthalmopathy, 70 to 85 hyperthyroidism and around 17 progressor patients.

The TCR beta CDR3 regions were amplified from the RNA transcripts. A first-round RT-PCR of the TCR CDR3 used the HTBI primer set with the Qiagen OneStep RT-PCR kit. The libraries were constructed in a second round of multiplex PCR and then size-selected and purified. Paired-end sequencing of the libraries was performed with 100 bp reads on an Illumina HiSeq2000. Per the source publication's procedure: SOAPnuke was used to process the raw data, throwing out any read that contained adapters or uncalled bases, had a mean Phred below 15, or lacked an exact constant-primer or identifier match. COPE v1.2.5 was used to merge high-quality paired reads, and clonotypes were defined as unique nucleotide sequences. MiTCR v1.1 was used to align the clonotypes against IMGT TRBV, TRBD and TRBJ reference segments. The analysis included only V-J combinations with a frequency above 0.0001, which together covered around 99% of the repertoires. The TCS score was defined as F50 (clonal expansion) divided by E x V (chaos), with BLOSUM62-based TCRdist calculated between CDR3 peptides within each V-J. Welch's t-statistics and random forest reduced approximately 520 V-J features to about 12, which were used in a naive Bayes classifier (R e1071). TCRdb applied fastp at Q25 and MiXCR to the public reads, then kept only in-frame beta chains. Identical CDR3 protein sequences are pooled into one entry, listed with their most common genes and DNA. For this entry, the V and J calls and clone size follow TCRdb and not the study's own pipeline. This sample is represented by a few hundred thousand distinct CDR3 sequences; around a sixth of them were singletons. The leading ten clones occupy around 7.5% of the sample.

A patient counted as having stable Graves' hyperthyroidism if no progression to ophthalmopathy occurred over 18 months of follow-up. Hyperthyroidism patients were aged 18 to 65 years and newly diagnosed, with disease duration of less than 2 months. Exclusion was applied to patients with uncontrolled infections, other autoimmune diseases, pregnancy or lactation. Diagnoses were based on clinical symptoms, serum thyroxine and TRAb, thyroid ultrasound and orbital computed tomography. PBMCs were separated from around 9.1 ml of fresh peripheral blood using Ficoll-Paque density gradient centrifugation. Total RNA was extracted using Trizol reagent, and RNA quality was assessed on an Agilent 2100 Bioanalyzer. On the study overall, not on this receptor specifically: Sample size was not statistically predetermined, and investigators were not blinded to group allocation. During validation, the model predicted progression to ophthalmopathy a median of about 6.5 months ahead of onset, with more than 55% sensitivity and 72.22% specificity. A 13 V-J signature model separated ophthalmopathy from stable hyperthyroidism, with 87.88% sensitivity and about 81% specificity in cross-validation and 80%/75% in testing. Most expanded thyroid clonotypes (frequency above 0.001) were also detected in blood, a finding suggesting that blood repertoires may reflect thyroid immune responses.

In the germline V gene (reference sequence), CDR1 corresponds to DFQATT and CDR2 to SNEGSKA. V trim: 6 bases; J trim: 6 bases; unmatched bases: 13. Including cysteine and phenylalanine, the CDR3 has 15 amino acids. The read is trimmed to its CDR3 DNA, 45 bases read in frame from base 1. The sequence joins TRBV20-1 to TRBJ2-3; TRBD2 lines up with 9 middle nucleotides. The specimen was blood. This sequence was found in a young woman with Graves' hyperthyroidism. The CDR3 sequence is CSATVAGDVLDTQYF. The bases are TGCAGTGCCACTGTAGCGGGAGATGTCTTGGATACGCAGTATTTT.